Below, 17 T cell receptor beta chains from the same sample are listed, as sequenced in a study of spatial heterogeneity in lung cancer. TCRdb processed the 5' RACE reads anew with MiXCR; each CDR3 protein has one entry. The table has around 110,000 distinct CDR3 sequences, about 12% seen once; the top ten hold 16%. The time point here: blood at routine non-recurrence follow-up after resection. Whole RNA from tumor, nontumor lung or frozen PBMC was sequenced unsorted. Specimen: PBMCs, collected at follow-up. The receptor source for this set is a male donor with early-stage non-small cell lung cancer.

This clonotype was recorded many times. The chain recombines TRBV9 with TRBJ2-3, with D tentatively TRBD2 (5 bases). The CDR3 is made up of 18 amino acids. Germline values: CDR1 SGDLS, CDR2 YYNGEE. The V end was cut by 4 bases, the J end by 0 bases, with 21 bases between. The CDR3 reads CASSFPSTGLLSTDTQYF. As DNA, the CDR3 is TGTGCCAGCAGCTTTCCCTCAACGGGGTTATTAAGCACAGATACGCAGTATTTT.

This chain links TRBV7-3 with TRBJ2-1; TRBD1 or TRBD2 may be the D gene (5 bases each). The CDR3 has 14 residues. CDR1 and CDR2 (germline): SGHTA, FQGTGA. V lost 5 bases and J 7 bases, leaving 15 bases between the germline ends. The CDR3 sequence: CASSRGLRGNEQFF. CDR3 DNA: TGTGCCAGCAGCCGGGGCCTTCGAGGGAATGAGCAGTTCTTC.

This clonotype has a count of ten or more. This chain joins TRBV2 and TRBJ1-2, with 9 positions matching TRBD1. Germline values: CDR1 SNHLY, CDR2 FYNNEI. This CDR3 comprises 15 residues. Unmatched junction bases numbered 6, after V lost 4 bases and J lost 3 bases. The CDR3 bases are TGTGCCAGCAGTGTTGGGGGACAGGGATACTATGGCTACACCTTC. Translating gives CASSVGGQGYYGYTF.

The chain employs TRBV19 and TRBJ2-3, with 11 bases that match TRBD2. V lost 5 bases and J lost 3; bases outside the gene matches: 13. Germline CDR1 is LNHDA and CDR2 is SQIVND (reference sequence). This CDR3 is built from 18 residues. The CDR3 sequence: CASSSPGSSGGVTDTQYF. The CDR3 region has the DNA TGTGCCAGTAGTTCCCCCGGGAGTAGCGGGGGGGTTACAGATACGCAGTATTTT.

This clonotype was detected a few times. The chain carries TRBV11-2 and TRBJ2-3, with D possibly called TRBD1 or TRBD2 (6 bases each). This CDR3 contains 16 residues. Germline V gene lookup returns CDR1 SGHAT and CDR2 FQNNGV. V was shortened by 7 bases and J by 0 bases, with 17 bases between the two germline ends. The CDR3 sequence is CASIQGGSSSTDTQYF. The DNA of the CDR3 is TGTGCCAGCATCCAAGGGGGGAGCTCTAGCACAGATACGCAGTATTTT.

This clonotype was recorded many times. The V gene is TRBV6-6, the J gene TRBJ2-5, with D perhaps matching TRBD1 or TRBD2 (7 bases each). Trimming removed 0 bases from V and 4 bases from J, with 18 bases in between. The length of the CDR3 is 17 residues. Germline loops: CDR1 MNHNY, CDR2 SVGAGI (reference sequence). The CDR3 is CASSYSGGGGGGETQYF. DNA of the CDR3: TGTGCCAGCAGTTACTCGGGGGGAGGGGGCGGCGGAGAGACCCAGTACTTC.

This clonotype occurred a few times. This chain joins TRBV5-1 and TRBJ1-1, with TRBD1 matching 9 bases. This CDR3 has 15 residues. Looked up from germline, CDR1 is SGHRS and CDR2 is YFSETQ. V lost 4 bases, J lost 2 bases, and 6 bases stayed unmatched. Here the CDR3 reads CASSMPGQGNTEAFF. CDR3 in DNA: TGCGCCAGCAGCATGCCGGGACAGGGAAACACTGAAGCTTTCTTT.

Many counts were recorded for this clonotype. The chain links TRBV19 to TRBJ1-3, with D hard to call. The CDR3 consists of 14 residues. Trimming took 7 bases from V and 0 from J, leaving 10 bases between them. Germline lookup yields CDR1 LNHDA and CDR2 SQIVND (reference sequence). In DNA form, the CDR3 reads TGTGCCAGTAATTCCGGTAGCTCTGGAAACACCATATATTTT. It codes for CASNSGSSGNTIYF. Full variable domain (missing parts from reference TRBV19 and TRBJ1-3): DGGITQSPKYLFRKEGQNVTLSCEQNLNHDAMYWYRQDPGQGLRLIYYSQIVNDFQKGDIAEGYSVSREKKESFPLTVTSAQKNPTAFYLCASNSGSSGNTIYFGEGSWLTVV.

V gene TRBV7-8 combines with J gene TRBJ2-6, with D perhaps matching TRBD1 (6 bases). Germline assignment: CDR1 SGHVS and CDR2 FQNEAQ. Trimming pared 5 bases from V and 2 bases from J, leaving 13 bases between. This CDR3 region has 16 residues. In DNA, the CDR3 is TGTGCCAGCAGCCTCTTTTACAGGGCTGGGGCCAACGTCCTGACTTTC. Its translation: CASSLFYRAGANVLTF.

The rearrangement links TRBV7-2 to TRBJ1-2; 7 bases map to TRBD1. CDR1 is SGHTA, CDR2 FQGNSA, per germline. The CDR3 runs 15 residues. Germline trimming cut 1 base from V and 8 bases from J; bases unmatched to any gene: 10. The CDR3 DNA follows: TGTGCCAGCAGCTTAGACCGGGACAGCCCCTTCGGCTACACCTTC. Its translation is CASSLDRDSPFGYTF.

In its sample, this clonotype was seen many times. The rearrangement uses TRBV11-2 and TRBJ2-2; a weak D match, TRBD2 (6 bases). The germline V gene has CDR1 SGHAT and CDR2 FQNNGV. This CDR3 region has 14 residues. V lost 5 bases and J lost 7, with 14 bases in between. CDR3 loop: CASSPVAGLGELFF. DNA of the CDR3: TGTGCCAGCAGCCCCGTTGCGGGGCTCGGGGAGCTGTTTTTT.

As concerns this clonotype: This may arise from a read error, as a much more abundant clone is one base away. The final CDR3 position lacks the conserved phenylalanine or tryptophan, pointing to a likely read error. The chain has TRBV28 and TRBJ1-6; D uncertain. The V gene's germline CDR1 is MDHEN and CDR2 SYDVKM. The V end was cut by 2 bases, the J end by 7 bases, with 9 bases between. The CDR3 length is 14 residues. The CDR3 DNA is TGTGCCAGCAGTTTAAGGTCCATGAATTCACCCCTCCACCTT. Amino acids: CASSLRSMNSPLHL.

This clonotype was picked up a small number of times. CDR3 region: CASSLNRGYEQYF. The CDR3 nucleotides are TGCGCCAGCAGCTTGAATCGGGGGTACGAGCAGTACTTC. V and J are TRBV5-1 and TRBJ2-7; TRBD2 might be the D (6 bases). CDR3 length: 13 amino acids. Trimming stripped 1 base from V and 4 bases from J, with 9 bases between. Germline V CDR1 and CDR2: SGHRS, YFSETQ.

The rearrangement joins TRBV10-3 to TRBJ2-7, with 7 bases aligning to TRBD1. CDR3 size: 12 residues. Germline values: CDR1 ENHRY, CDR2 SYGVKD. V lost 5 bases to trimming and J lost 3 bases; unmatched junction nucleotides: 1. The CDR3 coding sequence is TGTGCCATCAGTCGACAGGGCTACGAGCAGTACTTC. It translates to CAISRQGYEQYF.

This clonotype appeared many times. This rearrangement joins TRBV4-1 to TRBJ2-5; D unresolved. Deletions cut 4 bases from V and 5 bases from J, with 11 bases between. This CDR3 contains 13 residues. Germline CDR1 MGHRA, CDR2 YSYEKL. The CDR3: CASSPRRWETQYF. CDR3 nucleotides: TGCGCCAGCAGCCCAAGACGGTGGGAGACCCAGTACTTC.

This chain links TRBV30 with TRBJ1-2; 12 positions agree with TRBD1. Germline values: CDR1 GTSNPN, CDR2 SVGIG (reference sequence). The CDR3 runs to 20 residues. With V trimmed by 1 base and J by 3 bases, 18 bases remained unmatched. This CDR3 reads CAWSAYSGIRDRGPYYGYTF. CDR3 DNA sequence: TGTGCCTGGAGTGCCTATTCTGGCATCCGGGACAGGGGGCCTTACTATGGCTACACCTTC.

The rearrangement links TRBV5-1 to TRBJ2-3, with D tentatively TRBD1 (5 bases). This CDR3 is 13 amino acids long. V lost 5 bases to trimming and J lost 3 bases, with 10 bases between them. Per germline, CDR1 SGHRS and CDR2 YFSETQ. For the CDR3, the DNA is TGCGCCAGCAGTAGGGGCGGTACAGATACGCAGTATTTT. The encoded protein is CASSRGGTDTQYF. Variable domain in full (rest from reference TRBV5-1 and TRBJ2-3): KAGVTQTPRYLIKTRGQQVTLSCSPISGHRSVSWYQQTPGQGLQFLFEYFSETQRNKGNFPGRFSGRQFSNSRSEMNVSTLELGDSALYLCASSRGGTDTQYFGPGTRLTVL.